One sample yielded the 7 T cell receptor beta chains listed below, sequenced in a study of blood T cells in healthy people across ages. Combining a sample-barcoded 5' primer with a J-beta primer mix, a second PCR ran for about 7 to 11 cycles. TCRdb reanalysed the 5' RACE reads using MiXCR and keeps one entry per CDR3 protein. The sample includes 780,000 or so distinct CDR3 sequences, about 53% of them seen just once. Sequencing was carried out using blood. These receptors came from a man at least 80 years old in good health.

This chain uses TRBV12-3 or TRBV12-4 with TRBJ2-1; D remains unclear. The J call is doubtful: the DNA matches TRBJ2-7 better. The CDR3 spans 15 residues. The CDR3 loop is CASSLVRSSYNEQYF. CDR3 sequence (DNA): TGTGCCAGCAGTTTAGTCCGGAGCTCCTACAATGAGCAGTACTTC.

CDR3 protein: CARGGSEASEQYF. In DNA form, the CDR3 reads TGTGCCAGGGGGGGCAGCGAAGCTTCCGAGCAGTACTTC. The chain is built from TRBV2 and TRBJ2-7; D tentatively fits TRBD1 or TRBD2 (6 bases each). Germline CDR1 and CDR2: SNHLY and FYNNEI. This CDR3 contains 13 residues. Trimming shortened V by 9 bases and J by 6 bases, and 18 bases separated the two germline ends.

The chain joins TRBV29-1 to TRBJ2-1; 9 bases map to TRBD2. From germline, CDR1 is SQVTM and CDR2 ANQGSEA. Germline trimming cut 3 bases from V and 8 bases from J; bases unmatched to any gene: 5. The CDR3 runs 13 residues. The CDR3 reads CSVDAGGPYEQFF. In nucleotides, the CDR3 is TGCAGCGTTGATGCGGGGGGGCCCTATGAGCAGTTCTTC.

The rearrangement joins TRBV12-3 or TRBV12-4 to TRBJ1-5; possible D gene TRBD1, 5 bases. Trimming took 5 bases from V and 6 from J, leaving 14 bases between them. The CDR3 spans 14 residues. CDR3 nucleotides: TGTGCCAGCAGTGCGTCCGGGACGAGTCAGCCCCAGCATTTT. Protein: CASSASGTSQPQHF.

In this sample, this clonotype turned up a few times. The V call is TRBV7-2, the J call TRBJ1-2; D unclear. This CDR3 region has 14 residues. Trimming removed 1 base from V and 4 bases from J, with 10 bases in between. The germline gives CDR1 SGHTA, CDR2 FQGNSA. This CDR3 is CASSLGPEVYGYTF. Written as DNA, the CDR3 is TGTGCCAGCAGCTTAGGCCCAGAAGTCTATGGCTACACCTTC.

The table lists this clonotype with many counts. The chain recombines TRBV12-3 or TRBV12-4 with TRBJ1-2; maybe TRBD1 (6 bases). This CDR3 comprises 13 residues. V lost 5 bases to trimming and J lost 2 bases, with 9 bases between them. CDR3 nucleotides: TGTGCCAGCAGTCCCCAGGGGAACTATGGCTACACCTTC. Its translation is CASSPQGNYGYTF.

The rearrangement links TRBV7-9 to TRBJ1-5, with TRBD1 matching 7 bases. V lost 3 bases to trimming and J lost 6 bases; unmatched junction nucleotides: 5. CDR1 and CDR2 from the germline V gene are SEHNR and FQNEAQ (reference sequence). This CDR3 region has 14 residues. The CDR3 nucleotides are TGTGCCAGCAGCTTGCAGGGGGAAGGTCAGCCCCAGCATTTT. Residues: CASSLQGEGQPQHF. The complete variable domain, with remaining parts taken from reference TRBV7-9 and TRBJ1-5, reads DTGVSQNPRHKITKRGQNVTFRCDPISEHNRLYWYRQTLGQGPEFLTYFQNEAQLEKSRLLSDRFSAERPKGSFSTLEIQRTEQGDSAMYLCASSLQGEGQPQHFGDGTRLSIL.